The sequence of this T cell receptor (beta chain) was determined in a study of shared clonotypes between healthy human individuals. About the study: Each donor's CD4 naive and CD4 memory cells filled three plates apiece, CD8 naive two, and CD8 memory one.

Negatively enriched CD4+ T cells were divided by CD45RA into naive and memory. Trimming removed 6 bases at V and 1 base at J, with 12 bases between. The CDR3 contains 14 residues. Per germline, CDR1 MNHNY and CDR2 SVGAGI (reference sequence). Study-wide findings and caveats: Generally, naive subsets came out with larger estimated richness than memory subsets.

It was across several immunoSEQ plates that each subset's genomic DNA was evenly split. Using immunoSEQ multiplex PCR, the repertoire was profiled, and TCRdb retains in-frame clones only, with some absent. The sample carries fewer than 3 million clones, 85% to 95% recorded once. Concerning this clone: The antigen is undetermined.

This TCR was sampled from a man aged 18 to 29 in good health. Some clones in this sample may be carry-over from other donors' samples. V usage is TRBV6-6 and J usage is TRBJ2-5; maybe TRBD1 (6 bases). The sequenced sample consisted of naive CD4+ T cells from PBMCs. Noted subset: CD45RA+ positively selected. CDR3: CASRNQGPQETQYF. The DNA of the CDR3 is TGTGCCAGCAGGAACCAGGGGCCCCAAGAGACCCAGTACTTC.